What follows are 28 T cell receptor beta chains derived from one specimen sequenced in a study of shared T cell receptors in the human thymus. Repertoires were generated with immunoSEQ multiplex PCR, while TCRdb's copy carries only in-frame clones and drops some. The profile shows roughly 560,000 clones, approximately 80% of them singletons. This sample also appeared in a second study, on human thymus T cells.

The sequenced sample was thymocytes. The source of these receptors is a boy in the first two years of life with a congenital heart defect.

The V gene is TRBV4-2, the J gene TRBJ2-2; 8 nucleotides line up with TRBD2. Germline assignment: CDR1 LGHNA and CDR2 YNFKEQ. The CDR3 loop spans 15 amino acids. Unmatched junction bases numbered 3, after V lost 0 bases and J lost 6 bases. This chain's CDR3 is CASSQDLGGAGELFF. The DNA of the CDR3 is TGTGCCAGCAGCCAAGATCTCGGGGGGGCCGGGGAGCTGTTTTTT.

The rearrangement links TRBV5-1 to TRBJ2-1, with D perhaps TRBD2 (5 bases). CDR1 SGHRS and CDR2 YFSETQ come from the germline V gene. With 2 bases removed from V and 5 bases from J, the gap between germline ends came to 17 bases. CDR3 size: 16 residues. The chain's CDR3 is CASSLSSSGTHNEQFF. The CDR3 nucleotides read TGCGCCAGCAGCTTATCATCCTCGGGAACTCACAATGAGCAGTTCTTC.

The chain joins TRBV4-1 to TRBJ2-7; D unclear. The CDR3 is 16 residues long. V was shortened by 0 bases and J by 4 bases, with 16 bases between the two germline ends. Per germline, CDR1 MGHRA and CDR2 YSYEKL. This chain's CDR3 is CASSQDGPTPPYEQYF. The DNA for the CDR3 is TGCGCCAGCAGCCAAGATGGGCCTACCCCCCCTTACGAGCAGTACTTC.

This chain links TRBV30 with TRBJ1-1; the D gene is possibly TRBD1 (6 bases). The germline V gene has CDR1 GTSNPN and CDR2 SVGIG (reference sequence). This CDR3 is built from 15 residues. The V gene lost 3 bases and the J gene lost 0 bases, with 14 bases spanning the gap. The DNA of the CDR3 is TGTGCCTGGAGGGCGGACAGCGACATGAACACTGAAGCTTTCTTT. As protein: CAWRADSDMNTEAFF.

This clone was seen only a few times. The chain is built from TRBV5-1 and TRBJ2-5; 9 bases map to TRBD2. V lost 1 base to trimming and J lost 1 base; unmatched junction nucleotides: 8. Germline CDR1 and CDR2: SGHRS and YFSETQ. The CDR3 runs 17 residues. The CDR3 loop reads CASSLPPAGGVQETQYF. For the CDR3, the DNA is TGCGCCAGCAGCTTGCCTCCGGCGGGAGGGGTCCAAGAGACCCAGTACTTC.

The chain has TRBV9 and TRBJ2-1; 13 nucleotides match TRBD2. Unmatched junction bases numbered 14, after V lost 3 bases and J lost 5 bases. There are 19 residues in the CDR3. Germline V gene lookup returns CDR1 SGDLS and CDR2 YYNGEE. The CDR3: CASSATSGRTGESNNEQFF. CDR3 nucleotide sequence: TGTGCCAGCAGCGCGACTAGCGGGAGGACAGGCGAAAGCAACAATGAGCAGTTCTTC.

This sequence joins TRBV7-9 and TRBJ2-7, with 7 bases that match TRBD1. The CDR3 runs to 12 residues. Germline CDR1 reads SEHNR; CDR2 reads FQNEAQ (reference sequence). CDR3: CGSTGPSYEQYF. The CDR3 nucleotides read TGTGGCTCGACAGGGCCCTCCTACGAGCAGTACTTC.

J is TRBJ2-3 and V is TRBV7-9; 8 nucleotides line up with TRBD2. The V gene end was trimmed by 1 base and the J gene end by 5 bases; junction bases not matched to a gene: 14. The germline V gene encodes CDR1 SEHNR and CDR2 FQNEAQ (reference sequence). The CDR3 has 18 residues. Here the CDR3 DNA reads TGTGCCAGCAGCTTAGGAGGGGGTGAAGCGGGAGTCGTAGATACGCAGTATTTT. Its translation is CASSLGGGEAGVVDTQYF. Complete variable domain (other parts from reference TRBV7-9 and TRBJ2-3): DTGVSQNPRHKITKRGQNVTFRCDPISEHNRLYWYRQTLGQGPEFLTYFQNEAQLEKSRLLSDRFSAERPKGSFSTLEIQRTEQGDSAMYLCASSLGGGEAGVVDTQYFGPGTRLTVL.

This clone was counted a single time. The gene calls are TRBV12-5 and TRBJ1-5, with D tentatively TRBD1 (5 bases). Germline V gene lookup returns CDR1 LGHNT and CDR2 FRNRAP. The CDR3 is 12 residues long. V was cut by 5 bases and J by 4 bases, with 6 bases left in between. The CDR3 loop reads CASGQGNQPQHF. The DNA for the CDR3 is TGTGCTAGTGGTCAGGGTAATCAGCCCCAGCATTTT.

The V and J genes are TRBV7-9 and TRBJ2-1, with D maybe TRBD1 (5 bases). CDR3 length: 14 amino acids. Germline assignment: CDR1 SEHNR and CDR2 FQNEAQ (reference sequence). Trimming removed 10 bases from V and 6 bases from J, with 19 bases in between. CDR3 coding DNA: TGTGCCACACTTAGGTCCCACAGGAGCAATGAGCAGTTCTTC. This gives the protein CATLRSHRSNEQFF.

This clone was observed a handful of times. CDR3 in DNA: TGCGCCAGCAGCCCCGGACTAGCGGGAGGGAGGGGGACCCAGTACTTC. Translation gives CASSPGLAGGRGTQYF. The gene calls are TRBV4-3 and TRBJ2-5, with 15 bases identical to TRBD2. With 4 bases clipped from V and 7 bases from J, the junction kept 7 bases outside the gene matches. CDR1 LGHNA and CDR2 YSLEER come from the germline V gene. CDR3 size: 16 residues.

This clone was seen more than once but under ten times. The gene calls are TRBV5-8 and TRBJ1-2, with unresolved D. The CDR3 is 14 residues long. Trimming left V 4 bases short and J 2 bases short, with 12 bases between. CDR1 is SGHTS and CDR2 is YDEGEE in the germline V gene. The DNA for the CDR3 is TGTGCCAGCAGCGGCCCGAGGAGCAACTATGGCTACACCTTC. Amino acid sequence: CASSGPRSNYGYTF.

This chain joins TRBV11-3 and TRBJ2-3; D is perhaps TRBD2 (6 bases). V was shortened by 5 bases and J by 6 bases, with 18 bases between the two germline ends. This CDR3 contains 15 residues. Germline assignment: CDR1 SGHNT and CDR2 YENEEA. CDR3 residues: CASSLVAAPRDTQYF. The CDR3 DNA follows: TGTGCCAGCAGCCTCGTAGCGGCACCTAGGGATACGCAGTATTTT. Together with reference TRBV11-3 and TRBJ2-3, the CDR3 gives the full variable domain: EAGVVQSPRYKIIEKKQPVAFWCNPISGHNTLYWYLQNLGQGPELLIRYENEEAVDDSQLPKDRFSAERLKGVDSTLKIQPAELGDSAVYLCASSLVAAPRDTQYFGPGTRLTVL.

This clone was seen a handful of times. The V and J genes are TRBV27 and TRBJ2-7; a weak D match, TRBD2 (6 bases). Trimming removed 3 bases at V and 3 bases at J, with 24 bases between. CDR3 size: 18 residues. In germline, CDR1 is MNHEY, CDR2 SMNVEV (reference sequence). CDR3 bases: TGTGCCAGCAGTTTTATGCGGCCCGGGAGCCCCCCCTACTACGAGCAGTACTTC. Its translation is CASSFMRPGSPPYYEQYF.

In regard to this clone: Other DNA sequences of this sample code for an identical CDR3. V is TRBV10-3 and J is TRBJ2-2; 9 positions match TRBD1. The CDR3 runs to 14 residues. With 9 bases clipped from V and 5 bases from J, the junction kept 7 bases outside the gene matches. Germline V CDR1 and CDR2: ENHRY, SYGVKD. CDR3 nucleotide sequence: TGTGCCATTCCCGGGACAGGGCTTACCGGGGAGCTGTTTTTT. Its protein product is CAIPGTGLTGELFF.

The J gene is TRBJ2-1, the V gene TRBV5-1; the match to TRBD2 covers 9 bases. This CDR3 spans 16 amino acids. The V gene's germline CDR1 is SGHRS and CDR2 YFSETQ. The V segment lost 5 bases and the J segment 6 bases; nucleotides outside the gene matches: 12. As DNA, the CDR3 is TGCGCCAGCAGGGTAGCGGGAGAGTTCGTAGGCAATGAGCAGTTCTTC. Residues: CASRVAGEFVGNEQFF. The entire variable domain, with the rest obtained from reference TRBV5-1 and TRBJ2-1, is as follows: KAGVTQTPRYLIKTRGQQVTLSCSPISGHRSVSWYQQTPGQGLQFLFEYFSETQRNKGNFPGRFSGRQFSNSRSEMNVSTLELGDSALYLCASRVAGEFVGNEQFFGPGTRLTVL.

V usage is TRBV29-1 and J usage is TRBJ1-1, with TRBD1 matching over 10 bases. Germline trimming cut 8 bases from V and 5 bases from J; bases unmatched to any gene: 14. In germline, CDR1 is SQVTM, CDR2 ANQGSEA. The CDR3 has 15 amino acids. Here the CDR3 DNA reads TGCAGCTCCTGGCCCTTGGACAGGGGGAATACTGAAGCTTTCTTT. Translated, it gives CSSWPLDRGNTEAFF.

The V gene is TRBV4-2, the J gene TRBJ2-1; perhaps TRBD1 as D (5 bases). Trimming shortened V by 0 bases and J by 5 bases, and 17 bases separated the two germline ends. There are 17 residues in the CDR3. Germline CDR1 and CDR2: LGHNA and YNFKEQ. CDR3 sequence reads: CASSQDGPQGLNNEQFF. The CDR3 DNA reads as TGTGCCAGCAGCCAAGATGGTCCCCAGGGCCTCAACAATGAGCAGTTCTTC.

The chain couples TRBV27 to TRBJ2-7, with D perhaps matching TRBD2 (5 bases). The CDR3 totals 17 residues. V lost 2 bases and J 2 bases, leaving 19 bases between the germline ends. Looked up from germline, CDR1 is MNHEY and CDR2 is SMNVEV (reference sequence). DNA for the CDR3: TGTGCCAGCAGTTTAGGTGTCAGAGGGATTACCACCTACGAGCAGTACTTC. Its translation is CASSLGVRGITTYEQYF.

Only one count was recorded for this clone. The rearrangement joins TRBV6-4 to TRBJ2-1, with TRBD2 matching over 11 bases. The CDR3 loop spans 18 amino acids. The junction had 8 bases not matched to a gene; V was cut back by 0 bases and J by 4 bases. In germline, CDR1 is MRHNA, CDR2 SNTAGT. CDR3 protein: CASSDSSSGRVRYNEQFF. CDR3 sequence (DNA): TGTGCCAGCAGTGACTCGAGTAGCGGGAGGGTGAGATACAATGAGCAGTTCTTC.

The rearrangement joins TRBV28 to TRBJ2-1, with unresolved D. Germline-derived CDR1 and CDR2 are MDHEN and SYDVKM. V was shortened by 7 bases and J by 9 bases, with 22 bases between the two germline ends. The CDR3 runs to 15 residues. CDR3 in DNA: TGTGCCAGCACTCGCCGATTCGAGGTCCCGCGTGAGCAGTTCTTC. Translated, it gives CASTRRFEVPREQFF.

This sequence joins TRBV7-2 and TRBJ2-3; TRBD2 agrees at 10 bases. With V trimmed by 1 base and J by 6 bases, 7 bases remained unmatched. The germline V gene has CDR1 SGHTA and CDR2 FQGNSA. This CDR3 is 16 amino acids long. The CDR3 DNA sequence: TGTGCCAGCAGCTTAGAGGTTAGCGGGAGGAGCGATACGCAGTATTTT. It yields the protein CASSLEVSGRSDTQYF.

The genes are TRBV7-3 and TRBJ2-2; 8 bases line up with TRBD2. The CDR3 has 20 amino acids. Germline assignment: CDR1 SGHTA and CDR2 FQGTGA. V dropped 6 bases and J dropped 1; count of bases not matched to a gene: 19. CDR3 loop: CASRPSGLERVLKNTGELFF. CDR3 in DNA: TGTGCCAGCAGACCTTCGGGACTAGAGAGAGTACTTAAGAACACCGGGGAGCTGTTTTTT.

The rearrangement uses TRBV11-2 and TRBJ2-1; TRBD1 aligns across 11 bases. CDR3 length equals 15 residues. Per the germline V gene, CDR1 is SGHAT and CDR2 is FQNNGV. The J segment lost 8 bases and the V segment lost 2 bases, leaving 5 bases of the junction unmatched. The CDR3 spells CASSLLGQGADEQFF. The DNA for the CDR3 is TGTGCCAGCAGCTTACTCGGACAGGGGGCCGATGAGCAGTTCTTC.

This chain's CDR3 is CASSGMTSGSVDGANVLTF. CDR3 coding DNA: TGTGCCAGCAGCGGAATGACTAGCGGGAGTGTGGACGGGGCCAACGTCCTGACTTTC. The chain joins TRBV9 to TRBJ2-6, with TRBD2 identical over 12 bases. This CDR3 has 19 amino acids. The J segment lost 4 bases and the V segment lost 3 bases, leaving 11 bases of the junction unmatched. The V gene's germline CDR1 is SGDLS and CDR2 YYNGEE.

This chain joins TRBV4-1 and TRBJ2-3; D may be TRBD1 (5 bases). Germline V gene lookup returns CDR1 MGHRA and CDR2 YSYEKL. The CDR3 covers 16 residues. V shed 1 base and J shed 2 bases, with 13 bases lying between them. The chain's CDR3 is CASSQGQGHDTDTQYF. CDR3 coding DNA: TGCGCCAGCAGCCAAGGGCAGGGTCACGACACAGATACGCAGTATTTT.

The gene calls are TRBV13 and TRBJ2-5; no reliable D call. The assigned J gene may be wrong: the sequence end matches TRBJ2-7 better. In germline, CDR1 is PRHDT, CDR2 FYEKMQ (reference sequence). CDR3 length: 13 amino acids. The CDR3 region has the DNA TGTGCCAGCAGCTTAGGACAGTTGTACGAGCAGTACTTC. As protein: CASSLGQLYEQYF.

This chain uses TRBV7-6 with TRBJ2-5, with D perhaps TRBD2 (5 bases). Per the germline V gene, CDR1 is SGHVS and CDR2 is FNYEAQ. V was trimmed by 5 bases and J by 7 bases, leaving 26 bases between them. CDR3 length: 17 amino acids. This chain's CDR3 is CASSPRVEDVGIRTQYF. CDR3 sequence (DNA): TGTGCCAGCAGCCCGCGGGTGGAAGATGTGGGGATAAGGACCCAGTACTTC.